This record covers a single TCR beta chain. The CDR3 totals 17 residues. These data originate in a study of cytomegalovirus exposure and HLA in healthy donors. With 60 Vbeta and 13 Jbeta primers, the PCR was carried out. Data came from immunoSEQ multiplex PCR; TCRdb stores just in-frame clones and leaves some out. Of 150,000 to 200,000 clones listed, 80% to 85% were seen once; the top ten hold around 2.1%. The V call is TRBV21-1, the J call TRBJ2-3; TRBD2 is the table's D call, not checked against the DNA. TRBV21-1 is noted as a pseudogene. Sequences were obtained from PBMCs. The receptor comes from a woman between 18 and 29 years old in good health and CMV-seropositive. CDR3 bases: TGTGCCAGCAGCAAAACAGGACTAGCGGGGGCCTCAGATACGCAGTATTTT. Protein: CASSKTGLAGASDTQYF.